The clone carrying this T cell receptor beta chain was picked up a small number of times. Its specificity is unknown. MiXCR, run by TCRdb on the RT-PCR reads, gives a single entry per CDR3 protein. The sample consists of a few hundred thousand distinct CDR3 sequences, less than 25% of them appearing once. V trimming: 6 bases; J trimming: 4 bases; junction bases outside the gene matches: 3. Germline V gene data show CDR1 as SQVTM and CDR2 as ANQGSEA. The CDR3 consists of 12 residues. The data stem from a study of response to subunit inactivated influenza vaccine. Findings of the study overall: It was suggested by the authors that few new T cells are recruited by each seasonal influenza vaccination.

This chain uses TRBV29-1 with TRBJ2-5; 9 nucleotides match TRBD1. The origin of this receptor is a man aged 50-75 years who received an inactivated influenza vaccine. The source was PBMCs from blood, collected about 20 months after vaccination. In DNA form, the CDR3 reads TGCAGCGTGAACAGGGGGCTAGAGACCCAGTACTTC. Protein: CSVNRGLETQYF.